This T cell receptor (beta chain) came from a study of CD8+ T cells in alopecia areata. The junction had 4 bases not matched to a gene; V was cut back by 4 bases and J by 4 bases. This CDR3 has 13 residues. Germline values: CDR1 SQVTM, CDR2 ANQGSEA. Investigators isolated RNA and reverse transcribed it into cDNA to act as the sequencing template. Libraries were prepared by immunoSEQ multiplex PCR; TCRdb keeps only in-frame clonotypes and omits some of them. The sample lists about 98,000 clones, nearly 45% occurring once. The sample taken for sequencing was CD4+ T cells sorted from blood. V and J are TRBV29-1 and TRBJ2-7; 10 nucleotides agree with TRBD1. This receptor was identified in a human donor with alopecia areata. CDR3 sequence (DNA): TGCAGCGTTGGAGGGACAGGGGTTTACGAGCAGTACTTC. Protein product: CSVGGTGVYEQYF.